Described below is a single TCR beta chain sequence and its context. CDR1 and CDR2 from the germline V gene are DFQATT and SNEGSKA (reference sequence). The ends were cut back, 5 bases at V and 3 bases at J, with 17 bases in the middle. The CDR3 consists of 15 residues. This entry belongs to a study of response to subunit inactivated influenza vaccine. TCRdb ran MiXCR on the RT-PCR reads and lists one entry per CDR3 protein. The table has over 400,000 distinct CDR3 sequences, approximately 11% seen once. Source: PBMCs from blood, taken 40 to 50 days after vaccination. The V gene is TRBV20-1, the J gene TRBJ1-5; D gene unclear. This clonotype was obtained from a man aged 50-59 years who received an inactivated influenza vaccine. CDR3 protein: CSAPDRSQNNQPQHF. The CDR3 DNA is TGCAGTGCTCCGGACCGATCGCAAAACAATCAGCCCCAGCATTTT.